This TCR beta chain came from a study of memory CD4+ T cells and cytomegalovirus serostatus. The sort gate was single viable CD3+CD4+CD8-CD45RO+ cells for memory CD4+ T cells. Measured with immunoSEQ multiplex PCR; TCRdb has only the in-frame clones, and not every one. Among 48,000 or so clones listed, roughly 78% were seen once. This TCR came from an adult in good health and CMV-seronegative. Sequences were obtained from memory CD4+ T cells from blood.

The DNA of the CDR3 is TGCGCCACTAGCTGGGACAGGGGTAACTACGAGCAGTACTTC. Protein: CATSWDRGNYEQYF. This chain links TRBV5-1 with TRBJ2-7; 10 nucleotides agree with TRBD1. The V gene's germline CDR1 is SGHRS and CDR2 YFSETQ. This CDR3 has 14 residues. The V and J ends lost 9 bases and 3 bases, in that order; junction bases with no gene match: 9.